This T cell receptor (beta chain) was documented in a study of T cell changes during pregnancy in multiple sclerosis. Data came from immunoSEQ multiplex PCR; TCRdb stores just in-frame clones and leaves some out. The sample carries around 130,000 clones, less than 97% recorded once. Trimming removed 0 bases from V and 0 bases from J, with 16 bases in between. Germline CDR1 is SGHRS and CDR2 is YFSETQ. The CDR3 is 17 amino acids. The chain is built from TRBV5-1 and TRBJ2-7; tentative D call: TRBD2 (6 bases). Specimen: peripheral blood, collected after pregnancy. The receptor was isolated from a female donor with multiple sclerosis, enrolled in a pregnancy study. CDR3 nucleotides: TGCGCCAGCAGCTTGGAATCGGGCGGGATGAACTCCTACGAGCAGTACTTC. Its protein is CASSLESGGMNSYEQYF.